This T cell receptor beta chain originates from a study of sequential checkpoint blockade in melanoma. As to treatment: randomized to nivolumab then ipilimumab (arm A) or the reverse (arm B). From thawed PBMCs, live CD3+CD8+ cells negative for CD19 and CD56 were sorted. The repertoire was sequenced with immunoSEQ multiplex PCR; TCRdb's copy has only in-frame clones and lacks some. The profile shows about 37,000 clones, about four fifths of them singletons. V dropped 1 base and J dropped 1 base, with 10 bases sitting between them. This CDR3 has 15 amino acids. From germline, CDR1 is LNHDA and CDR2 SQIVND (reference sequence).

V gene TRBV19 combines with J gene TRBJ1-1; D gene unclear. Material: CD8+ T cells sorted from blood (inferred from file names), obtained from a patient given nivolumab and ipilimumab in sequence. The clonotype was recovered from a human donor with melanoma. The CDR3 bases are TGTGCCAGTAGTATAGGGCGAGAGGGGAACACTGAAGCTTTCTTT. Translation: CASSIGREGNTEAFF. Complete variable domain (other parts from reference TRBV19 and TRBJ1-1): DGGITQSPKYLFRKEGQNVTLSCEQNLNHDAMYWYRQDPGQGLRLIYYSQIVNDFQKGDIAEGYSVSREKKESFPLTVTSAQKNPTAFYLCASSIGREGNTEAFFGQGTRLTVV.